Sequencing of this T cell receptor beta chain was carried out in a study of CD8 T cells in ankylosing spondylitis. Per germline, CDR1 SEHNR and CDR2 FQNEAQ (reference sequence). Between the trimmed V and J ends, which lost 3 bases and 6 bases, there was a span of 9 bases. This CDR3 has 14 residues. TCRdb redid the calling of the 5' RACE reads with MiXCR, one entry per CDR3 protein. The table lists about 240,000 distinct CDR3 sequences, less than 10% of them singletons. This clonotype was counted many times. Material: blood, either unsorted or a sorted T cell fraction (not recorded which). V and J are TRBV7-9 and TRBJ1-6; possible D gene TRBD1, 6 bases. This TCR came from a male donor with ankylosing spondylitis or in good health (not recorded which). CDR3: CASSFRDTNSPLHF. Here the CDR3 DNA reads TGTGCCAGCAGCTTTCGGGACACTAATTCACCCCTCCACTTT.